Included here is one T cell receptor (beta chain) sequence, with context. Adult Caucasians living in Nashville, Tennessee made up all of the donors. The data derive from a study of shared clonotypes between healthy human individuals. Profiling relied on immunoSEQ multiplex PCR, and the TCRdb table lists in-frame clones only, not all of them. The sample holds roughly 1,500,000 clones, approximately 98% seen once. The sequence derives from a man aged 25-45 years in good health. Sample: naive CD4+ T cells sorted from blood. Subset here: CD45RA+ positively selected.

The CDR3 region is CASREREGSGELFF. The CDR3, as DNA: TGTGCCAGCAGGGAGCGGGAGGGGTCCGGGGAGCTGTTTTTT. The V and J genes are TRBV5-4 and TRBJ2-2; TRBD2 matches at 10 bases. The junction had 4 bases not matched to a gene; V was cut back by 5 bases and J by 6 bases. The CDR3 has 14 residues. Per the germline V gene, CDR1 is SGHNT and CDR2 is YYREEE (reference sequence).